This T cell receptor beta chain derives from a study of T cells after yellow fever vaccination. The wider study: Fractions of low cell number were prepared using SMART-Seq v4 Ultra Low Input.

CDR1 SGHDT and CDR2 YYEEEE come from the germline V gene. Trimming stripped 0 bases from V and 1 base from J, with 16 bases between. The CDR3 is 17 amino acids. This clonotype was detected ten times or more. As yet, its antigen is unknown. Conversion of TCR transcripts into cDNA relied on 5'RACE template switching, which added a universal primer site and UMIs. Using its own MiXCR run on the 5' RACE reads, TCRdb lists one record per CDR3 protein. The sample includes over 200,000 distinct CDR3 sequences, roughly 6.8% of them seen just once. Whole-study findings and limits: There was a possibility that FACS-sorted repertoires contained abundant clonotypes contaminating from the bulk population.

This sequence joins TRBV5-6 and TRBJ2-5; TRBD2 is a possible D gene (6 bases). Sequencing was performed on CD4+ T cells sorted from PBMCs, taken on the day of the yellow fever booster vaccination. The source of this sequence is a man aged 25 to 45 who received the YFV17D yellow fever vaccine. CDR3 loop: CASSLARQTRIQETQYF. CDR3 coding DNA: TGTGCCAGCAGCTTGGCCAGACAGACTAGGATCCAAGAGACCCAGTACTTC.